This T cell receptor beta chain was captured by sequencing in a study of blood T cells in healthy people across ages. Study-wide background: About one barcoded beta molecule was captured per two T cells (by template switching). The study's findings and limits: As naive T cell percentage varied, TCR beta diversity correlated strongly with it. Diversity estimates from one million T cells were considered underestimates.

Donors ranged from roughly 6 to 100 years old and were healthy Caucasians in Russia. This CDR3 has 13 amino acids. Germline V gives CDR1 LGHNA, CDR2 YSLEER. V was shortened by 3 bases and J by 3 bases, with 8 bases between the two germline ends. Comments on this clonotype: Its antigen is unidentified.

The use of a sample-barcoded 5' primer and a J-beta primer mix characterized a second PCR of roughly 7 to 12 cycles. TCRdb reprocessed the 5' RACE reads via MiXCR and lists one record per CDR3 protein. Of 450,000 to 700,000 distinct CDR3 sequences listed, 25% to 30% are singletons. This TCR was sampled from a woman in her 70s in good health. V and J are TRBV4-3 and TRBJ2-5; tentative D call: TRBD2 (6 bases). The sample taken for sequencing was blood. The CDR3, as DNA: TGCGCCAGCAGCCAGTCTAGCGAAGAGACCCAGTACTTC. Amino acid sequence: CASSQSSEETQYF.